These 21 T cell receptor beta chains were all obtained from the same sample, sequenced in a study of T cell repertoires in cytomegalovirus infection. These receptors' antigens are unknown. In TCRdb, the reads were re-called with MiXCR into one record per CDR3 protein. The sample lists around 140,000 distinct CDR3 sequences, 30% to 40% occurring once. The source material was CD8+ T cells from cultured PBMCs, sampled from culture after CMV antigen stimulation. The receptors stem from a human donor in good health (CMV status not recorded). Some clones in this sample may be carry-over from other donors' samples.

In this sample, this clonotype turned up a few times. The chain joins TRBV19 to TRBJ2-3, with a tentative D call TRBD1 (5 bases). Germline-derived CDR1 and CDR2 are LNHDA and SQIVND (reference sequence). V was trimmed by 6 bases and J by 2 bases, leaving 12 bases between them. The CDR3 consists of 14 residues. The CDR3 DNA is TGTGCCAGTAGAAATCTGACAGTCACAGATACGCAGTATTTT. Amino acids: CASRNLTVTDTQYF.

This clonotype has ten or more counts. The gene calls are TRBV6-5 and TRBJ2-6; TRBD1 might be the D (5 bases). V lost 2 bases and J lost 2, with 7 bases in between. This CDR3 region has 15 residues. CDR1 is MNHEY, CDR2 SVGAGI, per germline. The CDR3 coding sequence is TGTGCCAGCAGTTACCAGGGTCCTGGGGCCAACGTCCTGACTTTC. It encodes CASSYQGPGANVLTF.

This CDR3 is CASSDMGGSSYNEQFF. The DNA for the CDR3 is TGTGCCAGCAGCGACATGGGGGGGAGCTCCTACAATGAGCAGTTCTTC. The chain employs TRBV11-3 and TRBJ2-1; the match to TRBD2 covers 7 bases. J lost 0 bases, V lost 5 bases, and 7 bases had no gene match. Germline assignment: CDR1 SGHNT and CDR2 YENEEA. The CDR3 is 16 amino acids.

This chain links TRBV14 with TRBJ1-4, with D unresolved. Germline loops: CDR1 SGHDN, CDR2 FVKESK. The ends were cut back, 6 bases at V and 0 bases at J, with 14 bases in the middle. This CDR3 has 16 amino acids. For the CDR3, the DNA is TGTGCCAGCAGAGTCTTTGACCGTGCAACTAATGAAAAACTGTTTTTT. It codes for CASRVFDRATNEKLFF. The full variable domain, completed using reference TRBV14 and TRBJ1-4, is EAGVTQFPSHSVIEKGQTVTLRCDPISGHDNLYWYRRVMGKEIKFLLHFVKESKQDESGMPNNRFLAERTGGTYSTLKVQPAELEDSGVYFCASRVFDRATNEKLFFGSGTQLSVL.

The chain carries TRBV27 and TRBJ2-7; 8 bases fit TRBD2. The CDR3 is made up of 14 amino acids. V lost 6 bases and J lost 2; bases outside the gene matches: 6. Germline CDR1 MNHEY, CDR2 SMNVEV (reference sequence). The CDR3 DNA is TGTGCCAGCAGATCTGCGGGGGGAACCTACGAGCAGTACTTC. This translates into CASRSAGGTYEQYF.

The rearrangement joins TRBV6-5 to TRBJ2-5; 8 nucleotides line up with TRBD2. This CDR3 has 14 residues. Germline V gives CDR1 MNHEY, CDR2 SVGAGI. The J segment lost 2 bases and the V segment lost 5 bases, leaving 4 bases of the junction unmatched. The CDR3 here is CASSGTSWQETQYF. DNA for the CDR3: TGTGCCAGCAGTGGGACTAGTTGGCAAGAGACCCAGTACTTC.

This clonotype turned up a few times. The rearrangement links TRBV5-1 to TRBJ2-3, with D possibly TRBD2 on 6 matching bases. This CDR3 is 15 amino acids long. Per germline, CDR1 SGHRS and CDR2 YFSETQ. V lost 4 bases and J lost 6, with 18 bases in between. The CDR3 coding sequence is TGCGCCAGCAGCGCGATGGGGGGTTCAGGCGATACGCAGTATTTT. Translated, it gives CASSAMGGSGDTQYF.

Here the CDR3 DNA reads TGTGCCAGAACCGGGACAGGGACGGCGCGCAATCAGCCCCAGCATTTT. This sequence encodes CARTGTGTARNQPQHF. The chain links TRBV27 to TRBJ1-5, with 9 nucleotides matching TRBD1. The junction had 11 bases not matched to a gene; V was cut back by 9 bases and J by 2 bases. The CDR3 runs to 16 residues. The germline V gene encodes CDR1 MNHEY and CDR2 SMNVEV (reference sequence).

The J gene is TRBJ2-7, the V gene TRBV15; no reliable D call. The CDR3 has 14 residues. Germline assignment: CDR1 LNHNV and CDR2 YYDKDF (reference sequence). Trimming cost V 1 base and J 7 bases, with 14 bases left between them. The CDR3 bases are TGTGCCACCAGCAGAGTACCAACAGCTGGTGAGCAGTACTTC. It is translated as CATSRVPTAGEQYF.

J is TRBJ2-7 and V is TRBV6-5, with D unresolved. This CDR3 has 14 residues. Germline loops: CDR1 MNHEY, CDR2 SVGAGI. With 5 bases removed from V and 7 bases from J, the gap between germline ends came to 18 bases. CDR3 protein: CASSPRTVIEEQYF. For the CDR3, the DNA is TGTGCCAGCAGTCCCCGGACCGTTATCGAGGAGCAGTACTTC.

This chain connects TRBV28 to TRBJ1-1; D is uncertain. The CDR3 has 14 amino acids. Looked up from germline, CDR1 is MDHEN and CDR2 is SYDVKM. Trimming removed 5 bases at V and 3 bases at J, with 13 bases between. CDR3 coding DNA: TGTGCCAGCAGTCCCCGCTTGGAGGACACTGAAGCTTTCTTT. It yields the protein CASSPRLEDTEAFF.

This clonotype was seen a few times. This chain connects TRBV19 to TRBJ2-1; 7 positions match TRBD2. V shed 3 bases, J shed 4 bases, and the junction held 6 bases outside the gene matches. CDR3 length equals 15 residues. The germline gives CDR1 LNHDA, CDR2 SQIVND (reference sequence). The CDR3: CASSMGGRSYNEQFF. CDR3 bases: TGTGCCAGTAGTATGGGAGGGAGGTCGTACAATGAGCAGTTCTTC.

This clonotype was seen ten or more times. The genes are TRBV19 and TRBJ1-1; possibly TRBD1 for D (5 bases). This CDR3 is built from 13 residues. The V end was cut by 0 bases, the J end by 8 bases, with 10 bases between. CDR1 is LNHDA, CDR2 SQIVND, per germline (reference sequence). CDR3 coding DNA: TGTGCCAGTAGTATAGATCATCAGGGCGAAGCTTTCTTT. Amino acids: CASSIDHQGEAFF.

In its sample, this clonotype was seen many times. This rearrangement joins TRBV4-2 to TRBJ2-2; TRBD2 aligns across 11 bases. There are 17 residues in the CDR3. With 5 bases clipped from V and 7 bases from J, the junction kept 12 bases outside the gene matches. Germline CDR1 reads LGHNA; CDR2 reads YNFKEQ. CDR3 residues: CASSSRGNSGGGGELFF. CDR3 nucleotides: TGTGCCAGCAGCTCCCGGGGCAATAGCGGGGGGGGCGGGGAGCTGTTTTTT.

The V call is TRBV7-8, the J call TRBJ2-1, with D hard to call. Germline V gives CDR1 SGHVS, CDR2 FQNEAQ. V was cut by 1 base and J by 2 bases, with 9 bases left in between. The length of the CDR3 is 15 residues. DNA for the CDR3: TGTGCCAGCAGCTTAGTGGCGGTCGCCTACAATGAGCAGTTCTTC. Protein product: CASSLVAVAYNEQFF.

J is TRBJ1-1 and V is TRBV18; D might be TRBD1 (6 bases). CDR1 is KGHSH, CDR2 LQKENI, per germline. The V end lost 5 bases, the J end lost 1 base, and 14 bases lay between the germline ends. The CDR3 contains 15 residues. CDR3 loop: CASSLGGGPNTEAFF. The CDR3 DNA is TGTGCCAGCTCATTGGGGGGGGGCCCGAACACTGAAGCTTTCTTT.

This clonotype has only a few counts. The V and J genes are TRBV19 and TRBJ1-1, with D possibly matching TRBD1 (6 bases). The length of the CDR3 is 16 residues. CDR1 and CDR2 (germline): LNHDA, SQIVND (reference sequence). V was pared by 3 bases and J by 1 base, with 15 bases between. The CDR3 loop is CASSISSGRGNTEAFF. In nucleotides, the CDR3 is TGTGCCAGTAGTATCTCTTCGGGCAGGGGGAACACTGAAGCTTTCTTT.

The rearrangement joins TRBV20-1 to TRBJ2-1; TRBD1 or TRBD2 may be the D gene (5 bases each). Per the germline V gene, CDR1 is DFQATT and CDR2 is SNEGSKA (reference sequence). This CDR3 contains 16 residues. The V gene lost 1 base and the J gene lost 8 bases, with 21 bases spanning the gap. The CDR3 coding sequence is TGCAGTGCTAGAGGATTCCGGGACGACCAGAGGGATGAGCAGTTCTTC. It codes for CSARGFRDDQRDEQFF.

A few counts support this clonotype. The rearrangement joins TRBV2 to TRBJ2-2; maybe TRBD2 (5 bases). V lost 7 bases, J lost 4 bases, and 13 bases lay in between. Germline CDR1 is SNHLY and CDR2 is FYNNEI. The CDR3 runs 14 residues. The CDR3 sequence is CASNNPRGTGELFF. In DNA, the CDR3 is TGTGCCAGCAACAACCCCCGGGGCACCGGGGAGCTGTTTTTT.

The chain combines TRBV6-2 or TRBV6-3 with TRBJ2-3; TRBD1 matches 10 bases. Germline trimming cut 6 bases from V and 3 bases from J; bases unmatched to any gene: 15. This CDR3 is 18 amino acids long. Germline V gene data show CDR1 as MNHEY and CDR2 as SVGEGT. The CDR3 reads CASSTGTGAIAGTDTQYF. CDR3 DNA sequence: TGTGCCAGCAGCACCGGGACAGGGGCGATTGCGGGGACAGATACGCAGTATTTT.

This sequence joins TRBV27 and TRBJ1-4; 12 bases line up with TRBD1. Germline values: CDR1 MNHEY, CDR2 SMNVEV (reference sequence). CDR3 length equals 14 residues. Losses at the gene ends were 4 bases for V and 7 bases for J; bases not matched to a gene: 1. DNA of the CDR3: TGTGCCAGCAGTTGGGGACAGGGGGCTGAAAAACTGTTTTTT. Translation gives CASSWGQGAEKLFF.